Listed below are T cell receptor beta chains from one sample, sequenced in a study of cytomegalovirus exposure and HLA in healthy donors. The assay was immunoSEQ multiplex PCR, and TCRdb's table has in-frame clones only and misses some. The table lists about 190,000 clones, 79% of them singletons. The sequenced sample consisted of PBMCs. The receptors shown here come from a woman aged 18 to 35 in good health and CMV-seronegative. The CDR3 runs from the conserved cysteine through the conserved F or W. Fields, in order: CDR3 protein, CDR3 DNA, V gene, clone size, D gene, J gene. A D gene is named only where the DNA matches it firmly. Clone size is given for some rows only: seen once, a few or many times, or a class if the clone is expanded.

CDR3aa: CASSQDRQSEAFF
CDR3nt: TGCGCCAGCAGCCAAGATCGACAGTCCGAAGCTTTCTTT
v_gene: TRBV4-1
abundance: NA
d_gene: NA
j_gene: TRBJ1-1

CDR3aa: CASREGGRISYEQYF
CDR3nt: TGTGCCAGCAGGGAAGGGGGACGTATCTCCTACGAGCAGTACTTC
v_gene: TRBV27
abundance: NA
d_gene: NA
j_gene: TRBJ2-7

CDR3aa: CASSWTSADTQYF
CDR3nt: TGTGCCAGCAGTTGGACATCAGCAGATACGCAGTATTTT
v_gene: TRBV27
abundance: NA
d_gene: NA
j_gene: TRBJ2-3

CDR3aa: CSVVEGQGYTGELFF
CDR3nt: TGCAGCGTTGTGGAAGGACAGGGGTACACCGGGGAGCTGTTTTTT
v_gene: TRBV29-1
abundance: NA
d_gene: TRBD1
j_gene: TRBJ2-2

CDR3aa: CASSQEYGTGGADTEAFF
CDR3nt: TGTGCCAGCAGCCAAGAGTACGGGACAGGGGGCGCGGACACTGAAGCTTTCTTT
v_gene: TRBV4-2
abundance: NA
d_gene: TRBD1
j_gene: TRBJ1-1

CDR3aa: CASSQDPGMLKNTEAFF
CDR3nt: TGTGCCAGCAGCCAAGATCCGGGGATGCTAAAGAACACTGAAGCTTTCTTT
v_gene: TRBV14
abundance: NA
d_gene: NA
j_gene: TRBJ1-1

CDR3aa: CASTAGTSGRATQPAF
CDR3nt: TGCGCCAGCACTGCCGGGACTAGCGGGAGGGCCACTCAGCCGGCTTTT
v_gene: TRBV23-1
abundance: NA
d_gene: TRBD2
j_gene: TRBJ2-3

CDR3aa: CASSFGTANSPLHF
CDR3nt: TGTGCCAGCAGCTTTGGGACAGCGAATTCACCCCTCCACTTT
v_gene: TRBV13
abundance: NA
d_gene: TRBD1
j_gene: TRBJ1-6

CDR3aa: CASSQGTVPNEKLFF
CDR3nt: TGCGCCAGCAGCCAAGGGACAGTCCCTAATGAAAAACTGTTTTTT
v_gene: TRBV4-3
abundance: NA
d_gene: NA
j_gene: TRBJ1-4

CDR3aa: CASSLGRVSGNTIYF
CDR3nt: TGTGCCAGCAGTTTGGGCAGGGTTTCTGGAAACACCATATATTTT
v_gene: TRBV28
abundance: once
d_gene: NA
j_gene: TRBJ1-3

CDR3aa: CASSQEVGRGAYGYTF
CDR3nt: TGCGCCAGCAGCCAAGAGGTAGGCAGGGGGGCCTATGGCTACACCTTC
v_gene: TRBV4-1
abundance: NA
d_gene: TRBD1
j_gene: TRBJ1-2

CDR3aa: CASSFTYASGDNEQFF
CDR3nt: TGTGCCAGCAGCTTTACCTACGCTAGCGGGGACAATGAGCAGTTCTTC
v_gene: TRBV7-3
abundance: NA
d_gene: TRBD2
j_gene: TRBJ2-1

CDR3aa: CASSLNQGQYEQYF
CDR3nt: TGTGCCAGCAGTTTGAATCAGGGCCAATACGAGCAGTACTTC
v_gene: TRBV27
abundance: NA
d_gene: NA
j_gene: TRBJ2-7

CDR3aa: CASSLASGSTYEQYF
CDR3nt: TGCGCCAGCAGCTTGGCGAGCGGGAGCACCTACGAGCAGTACTTC
v_gene: TRBV5-1
abundance: NA
d_gene: TRBD2
j_gene: TRBJ2-7

CDR3aa: CASSFGEVSYEQYF
CDR3nt: TGTGCCAGCAGTTTCGGGGAAGTCTCCTACGAGCAGTACTTC
v_gene: TRBV27
abundance: NA
d_gene: NA
j_gene: TRBJ2-7

CDR3aa: CASYDRAGTGELFF
CDR3nt: TGTGCCAGTTACGACAGGGCTGGCACCGGGGAGCTGTTTTTT
v_gene: TRBV19
abundance: NA
d_gene: TRBD1
j_gene: TRBJ2-2

CDR3aa: CASSVDGDSYGYTF
CDR3nt: TGTGCCAGCAGCGTAGACGGGGACAGTTATGGCTACACCTTC
v_gene: TRBV9
abundance: NA
d_gene: TRBD1
j_gene: TRBJ1-2

CDR3aa: CASSSTGGTNEKLFF
CDR3nt: TGTGCCAGCAGTTCAACGGGGGGAACTAATGAAAAACTGTTTTTT
v_gene: TRBV2
abundance: NA
d_gene: NA
j_gene: TRBJ1-4

CDR3aa: CASRRTDLTDTQYF
CDR3nt: TGTGCCAGCCGCCGGACAGACCTCACAGATACGCAGTATTTT
v_gene: TRBV5-8
abundance: NA
d_gene: NA
j_gene: TRBJ2-3

CDR3aa: CASSQDLTGTGFADTEAFF
CDR3nt: TGTGCCAGCAGCCAAGATCTTACCGGGACAGGGTTTGCTGACACTGAAGCTTTCTTT
v_gene: TRBV14
abundance: NA
d_gene: TRBD1
j_gene: TRBJ1-1

CDR3aa: CASSLPPSGVGNTEAFF
CDR3nt: TGCGCCAGCAGCTTACCACCTTCAGGGGTGGGGAACACTGAAGCTTTCTTT
v_gene: TRBV5-1
abundance: NA
d_gene: NA
j_gene: TRBJ1-1

CDR3aa: CASIRSSGGQETQYF
CDR3nt: TGTGCCAGCATCCGTTCAAGCGGGGGCCAAGAGACCCAGTACTTC
v_gene: TRBV7-9
abundance: NA
d_gene: TRBD2
j_gene: TRBJ2-5

CDR3aa: CASSQDSQANYGYTF
CDR3nt: TGCGCCAGCAGCCAAGATTCACAGGCTAACTATGGCTACACCTTC
v_gene: TRBV4-3
abundance: NA
d_gene: NA
j_gene: TRBJ1-2

CDR3aa: CASSPPEGNGSPLHF
CDR3nt: TGTGCCAGCAGCCCCCCCGAGGGTAACGGTTCACCCCTCCACTTT
v_gene: TRBV11-2
abundance: NA
d_gene: NA
j_gene: TRBJ1-6

CDR3aa: CASTRTSGGYNEQFF
CDR3nt: TGTGCCAGCACCCGGACTAGCGGGGGATACAATGAGCAGTTCTTC
v_gene: TRBV18
abundance: few
d_gene: TRBD2
j_gene: TRBJ2-1

CDR3aa: CASTQGFGANVLTF
CDR3nt: TGTGCCAGCACCCAGGGGTTTGGGGCCAACGTCCTGACTTTC
v_gene: TRBV28
abundance: few
d_gene: NA
j_gene: TRBJ2-6

CDR3aa: CASSSTSGAYNEQFF
CDR3nt: TGTGCCAGTAGTAGTACTAGCGGGGCTTACAATGAGCAGTTCTTC
v_gene: TRBV19
abundance: NA
d_gene: TRBD2
j_gene: TRBJ2-1

CDR3aa: CASSLLSGGGQPQHF
CDR3nt: TGTGCCAGCAGTTTATTGTCTGGGGGAGGTCAGCCCCAGCATTTT
v_gene: TRBV28
abundance: NA
d_gene: NA
j_gene: TRBJ1-5

CDR3aa: CAISGAENYGYTF
CDR3nt: TGTGCCATCAGTGGTGCAGAAAACTATGGCTACACCTTC
v_gene: TRBV10-3
abundance: NA
d_gene: NA
j_gene: TRBJ1-2

CDR3aa: CASRTPSRQGVTEAFF
CDR3nt: TGTGCCAGCAGGACGCCGTCCAGACAGGGAGTCACTGAAGCTTTCTTT
v_gene: TRBV7-8
abundance: NA
d_gene: TRBD1
j_gene: TRBJ1-1

CDR3aa: CASSYSTGDEQYF
CDR3nt: TGTGCCAGCAGTTACTCGACAGGGGACGAGCAGTACTTC
v_gene: TRBV6-5
abundance: NA
d_gene: TRBD1
j_gene: TRBJ2-7

CDR3aa: CASSAEMNTEAFF
CDR3nt: TGTGCCAGCAGCGCTGAGATGAACACTGAAGCTTTCTTT
v_gene: TRBV7-9
abundance: NA
d_gene: NA
j_gene: TRBJ1-1

CDR3aa: CSVSSGLHNGYTF
CDR3nt: TGCAGCGTTAGTAGTGGACTCCACAATGGCTACACCTTC
v_gene: TRBV29-1
abundance: NA
d_gene: NA
j_gene: TRBJ1-2

CDR3aa: CASSPRASGGESTDTQYF
CDR3nt: TGTGCCAGCAGCCCCAGGGCTAGCGGGGGGGAAAGCACAGATACGCAGTATTTT
v_gene: TRBV7-6
abundance: few
d_gene: TRBD2
j_gene: TRBJ2-3

CDR3aa: CASRRSTGGGETQYF
CDR3nt: TGCGCCAGCAGACGGTCGACAGGGGGAGGAGAGACCCAGTACTTC
v_gene: TRBV4-1
abundance: NA
d_gene: TRBD1
j_gene: TRBJ2-5

CDR3aa: CASSQGTNRGELFF
CDR3nt: TGTGCCAGCAGCCAAGGGACAAACCGCGGGGAGCTGTTTTTT
v_gene: TRBV13
abundance: NA
d_gene: NA
j_gene: TRBJ2-2

CDR3aa: CASSDSGARGDDEQYF
CDR3nt: TGTGCCAGCAGTGACTCAGGGGCCAGGGGGGACGACGAGCAGTACTTC
v_gene: TRBV6-4
abundance: NA
d_gene: NA
j_gene: TRBJ2-7

CDR3aa: CAISEPSGNVPPYEQYF
CDR3nt: TGTGCCATCAGTGAGCCCTCAGGGAACGTTCCACCATACGAGCAGTACTTC
v_gene: TRBV10-3
abundance: NA
d_gene: NA
j_gene: TRBJ2-7

CDR3aa: CASSLRGDYGYTF
CDR3nt: TGCGCCAGCAGCTTACGGGGGGACTATGGCTACACCTTC
v_gene: TRBV5-1
abundance: NA
d_gene: NA
j_gene: TRBJ1-2

CDR3aa: CASSFSAGSGTDTQYF
CDR3nt: TGTGCCAGCAGCTTTTCTGCAGGGTCGGGCACAGATACGCAGTATTTT
v_gene: TRBV7-8
abundance: NA
d_gene: NA
j_gene: TRBJ2-3

CDR3aa: CASEWGGLLDEQYF
CDR3nt: TGTGCCAGCGAGTGGGGGGGGCTTCTCGACGAGCAGTACTTC
v_gene: TRBV2
abundance: once
d_gene: NA
j_gene: TRBJ2-7

CDR3aa: CASSLVALGNTIYF
CDR3nt: TGTGCCAGCAGCTTGGTAGCCCTGGGTAACACCATATATTTT
v_gene: TRBV5-6
abundance: NA
d_gene: NA
j_gene: TRBJ1-3

CDR3aa: CASSVGQAPVPTQYF
CDR3nt: TGTGCCAGCAGTGTGGGACAGGCGCCCGTTCCAACCCAGTACTTC
v_gene: TRBV2
abundance: NA
d_gene: TRBD1
j_gene: TRBJ2-5

CDR3aa: CASSFRTLSLNEQFF
CDR3nt: TGTGCCAGCAGTTTCAGGACTCTCTCCCTCAATGAGCAGTTCTTC
v_gene: TRBV28
abundance: few
d_gene: NA
j_gene: TRBJ2-1

CDR3aa: CASSPQKEYTQYF
CDR3nt: TGTGCCAGCAGCCCCCAGAAGGAGTATACGCAGTATTTT
v_gene: TRBV7-3
abundance: NA
d_gene: NA
j_gene: TRBJ2-3

CDR3aa: CSVNSGRAADTQYF
CDR3nt: TGCAGCGTCAATAGCGGGAGGGCCGCAGATACGCAGTATTTT
v_gene: TRBV29-1
abundance: once
d_gene: TRBD2
j_gene: TRBJ2-3

CDR3aa: CATSRVGGGFEKLFF
CDR3nt: TGTGCCACCAGCAGAGTAGGAGGTGGTTTCGAAAAACTGTTTTTT
v_gene: TRBV15
abundance: NA
d_gene: NA
j_gene: TRBJ1-4

CDR3aa: CASSLVGGITEAFF
CDR3nt: TGTGCCAGCAGCTTAGTGGGGGGAATCACTGAAGCTTTCTTT
v_gene: TRBV7-9
abundance: NA
d_gene: NA
j_gene: TRBJ1-1

CDR3aa: CASNSGGYEQYF
CDR3nt: TGTGCCAGCAACTCCGGGGGCTACGAGCAGTACTTC
v_gene: TRBV5-6
abundance: NA
d_gene: NA
j_gene: TRBJ2-7

CDR3aa: CASNSPYGYTF
CDR3nt: TGTGCCAGCAACAGCCCCTATGGCTACACCTTC
v_gene: TRBV28
abundance: NA
d_gene: NA
j_gene: TRBJ1-2

CDR3aa: CASSQGGALYEQYF
CDR3nt: TGCGCCAGCAGCCAGGGAGGGGCCCTCTACGAGCAGTACTTC
v_gene: TRBV4-1
abundance: NA
d_gene: TRBD2
j_gene: TRBJ2-7

CDR3aa: CASSLVRNRVYGYTF
CDR3nt: TGTGCCAGCAGCTTGGTACGGAACAGGGTCTATGGCTACACCTTC
v_gene: TRBV5-6
abundance: NA
d_gene: NA
j_gene: TRBJ1-2

CDR3aa: CASSSGTSGLDTQYF
CDR3nt: TGTGCCAGCTCATCCGGGACTAGCGGGTTGGATACGCAGTATTTT
v_gene: TRBV18
abundance: NA
d_gene: TRBD2
j_gene: TRBJ2-3